The 7 T cell receptor beta chains below come from one sample, sequenced in a study of T-cell memory formation after mild COVID-19. Via MiXCR, TCRdb re-called the 5' RACE reads, giving one row per CDR3 protein. Of about 100,000 distinct CDR3 sequences listed, approximately 10% are singletons. The specimen was PBMCs or a T cell subset sorted from them (not recorded which). The receptors were sampled from a young man who had mild COVID-19 (a few samples of this study predate the infection). Cell type and time point are not known.

This clonotype was seen repeatedly, ten times or more. The rearrangement uses TRBV7-9 and TRBJ2-5; 8 bases align to TRBD1. V shed 5 bases, J shed 1 base, and the junction held 9 bases outside the gene matches. CDR3 length equals 16 residues. Germline loops: CDR1 SEHNR, CDR2 FQNEAQ (reference sequence). The CDR3 DNA sequence: TGTGCCAGCAGCCGGTCCGGGACAGGCACCCAAGAGACCCAGTACTTC. The encoded protein is CASSRSGTGTQETQYF.

The sample holds a few counts of this clonotype. V usage is TRBV20-1 and J usage is TRBJ1-2; 7 bases align to TRBD1. Per germline, CDR1 DFQATT and CDR2 SNEGSKA (reference sequence). The CDR3 extends over 16 amino acids. V dropped 4 bases and J dropped 3; count of bases not matched to a gene: 14. CDR3 in DNA: TGCAGTGCTAACACCCCGGGACAGATTATTGACTATGGCTACACCTTC. Its translation: CSANTPGQIIDYGYTF.

The J gene is TRBJ2-2, the V gene TRBV12-3 or TRBV12-4; the D gene is possibly TRBD2 (5 bases). The V end was cut by 5 bases, the J end by 0 bases, with 10 bases between. The CDR3 length is 15 residues. This CDR3 is CASSPGVTNTGELFF. As DNA, the CDR3 is TGTGCCAGCAGTCCCGGGGTCACGAACACCGGGGAGCTGTTTTTT.

This clonotype occurred a few times. The rearrangement joins TRBV20-1 to TRBJ1-2; 9 nucleotides align to TRBD1. Germline V gene lookup returns CDR1 DFQATT and CDR2 SNEGSKA (reference sequence). This CDR3 is built from 13 residues. V lost 6 bases to trimming and J lost 8 bases; unmatched junction nucleotides: 10. For the CDR3, the DNA is TGCAGTGCCCGGGACAGGGATTCCGGGGGCTACACCTTC. Its translation is CSARDRDSGGYTF.

This clonotype was counted many times. The chain recombines TRBV5-1 with TRBJ2-2; possible D gene TRBD1, 6 bases. The germline gives CDR1 SGHRS, CDR2 YFSETQ. CDR3 length: 17 amino acids. V lost 1 base and J lost 4, with 17 bases in between. CDR3 in amino acids: CASSLKGCQGCTGELFF. The CDR3 DNA is TGCGCCAGCAGCTTGAAGGGGTGCCAGGGGTGCACCGGGGAGCTGTTTTTT.

This clonotype was seen many times. This chain joins TRBV19 and TRBJ2-1, with unresolved D. The germline gives CDR1 LNHDA, CDR2 SQIVND (reference sequence). Deletions cut 3 bases from V and 4 bases from J, with 7 bases between. The CDR3 loop spans 13 amino acids. Here the CDR3 reads CASSIGFYNEQFF. The CDR3 DNA reads as TGTGCCAGTAGTATCGGATTTTACAATGAGCAGTTCTTC. Based on the CDR3 plus reference TRBV19 and TRBJ2-1, the full variable domain is DGGITQSPKYLFRKEGQNVTLSCEQNLNHDAMYWYRQDPGQGLRLIYYSQIVNDFQKGDIAEGYSVSREKKESFPLTVTSAQKNPTAFYLCASSIGFYNEQFFGPGTRLTVL.

The chain carries TRBV20-1 and TRBJ1-1; 8 positions match TRBD1. V was clipped by 7 bases and J by 8 bases; unmatched bases: 9. Looked up from germline, CDR1 is DFQATT and CDR2 is SNEGSKA (reference sequence). The CDR3 loop spans 12 amino acids. The CDR3 loop reads CSERGDRQEAFF. In nucleotides, the CDR3 is TGCAGTGAACGGGGGGACAGGCAAGAAGCTTTCTTT.